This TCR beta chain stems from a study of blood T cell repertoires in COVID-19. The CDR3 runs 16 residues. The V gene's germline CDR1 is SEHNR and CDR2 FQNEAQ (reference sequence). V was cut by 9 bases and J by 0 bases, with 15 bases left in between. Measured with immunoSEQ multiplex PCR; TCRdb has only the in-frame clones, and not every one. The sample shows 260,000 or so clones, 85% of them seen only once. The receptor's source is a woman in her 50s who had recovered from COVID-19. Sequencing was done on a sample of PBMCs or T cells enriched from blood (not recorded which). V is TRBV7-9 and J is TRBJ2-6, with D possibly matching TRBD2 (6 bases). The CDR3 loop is CASRRRDFSGANVLTF. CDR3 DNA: TGTGCCAGTCGTCGAAGGGACTTCTCTGGGGCCAACGTCCTGACTTTC.